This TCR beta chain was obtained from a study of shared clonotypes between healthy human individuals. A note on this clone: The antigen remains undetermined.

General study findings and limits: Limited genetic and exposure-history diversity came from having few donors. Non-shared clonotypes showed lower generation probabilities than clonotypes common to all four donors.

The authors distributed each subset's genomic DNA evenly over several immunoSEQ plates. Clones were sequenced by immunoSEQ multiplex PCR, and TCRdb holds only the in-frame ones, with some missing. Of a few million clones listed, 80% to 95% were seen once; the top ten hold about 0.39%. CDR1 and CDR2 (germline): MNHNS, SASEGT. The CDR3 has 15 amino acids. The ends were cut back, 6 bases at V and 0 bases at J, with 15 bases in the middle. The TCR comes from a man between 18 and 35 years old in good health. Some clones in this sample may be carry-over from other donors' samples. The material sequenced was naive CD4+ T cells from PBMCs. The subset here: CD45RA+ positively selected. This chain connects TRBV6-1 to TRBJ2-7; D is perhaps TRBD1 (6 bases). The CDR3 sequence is CASSEENRVSYEQYF. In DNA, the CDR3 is TGTGCCAGCAGCGAGGAGAACAGGGTCTCCTACGAGCAGTACTTC.